The 20 T cell receptor beta chains in this list originate from one sample, sequenced in a study of T cell responses to AZD1222 COVID-19 vaccine. Produced via immunoSEQ multiplex PCR; TCRdb's table is partial and in-frame only. The sample shows under 170,000 clones, around 95% of them seen only once. The source material was peripheral blood, sampled on day 0 of AZD1222 vaccination. These TCRs come from an adult in good health.

This sequence joins TRBV15 and TRBJ1-3; a weak D match, TRBD1 (6 bases). Germline assignment: CDR1 LNHNV and CDR2 YYDKDF (reference sequence). This CDR3 contains 15 residues. Trimming removed 5 bases at V and 3 bases at J, with 14 bases between. The CDR3, as DNA: TGTGCCACCAGCGAGGGGGTGTCACATGGAAACACCATATATTTT. Amino acids: CATSEGVSHGNTIYF. The entire variable domain, with the rest obtained from reference TRBV15 and TRBJ1-3, is as follows: DAMVIQNPRYQVTQFGKPVTLSCSQTLNHNVMYWYQQKSSQAPKLLFHYYDKDFNNEADTPDNFQSRRPNTSFCFLDIRSPGLGDTAMYLCATSEGVSHGNTIYFGEGSWLTVV.

The chain couples TRBV18 to TRBJ1-1; D unresolved. The germline gives CDR1 KGHSH, CDR2 LQKENI. Between the trimmed V and J ends, which lost 5 bases and 3 bases, there was a span of 16 bases. The CDR3 is made up of 15 amino acids. CDR3 protein: CASSGFGAADTEAFF. As DNA, the CDR3 is TGTGCCAGCTCAGGCTTCGGCGCGGCGGACACTGAAGCTTTCTTT.

The chain is built from TRBV6-1 and TRBJ2-5; D gene unclear. Germline V lookup: CDR1 MNHNS, CDR2 SASEGT. CDR3 length equals 11 residues. Trimming left V 2 bases short and J 4 bases short, with 2 bases between. Here the CDR3 DNA reads TGTGCCAGCAGTGAACCAGAGACCCAGTACTTC. This sequence encodes CASSEPETQYF.

V gene TRBV5-1 combines with J gene TRBJ1-4, with 8 bases that match TRBD1. Germline CDR1 reads SGHRS; CDR2 reads YFSETQ. There are 14 residues in the CDR3. The J segment lost 3 bases and the V segment lost 5 bases, leaving 3 bases of the junction unmatched. The CDR3 DNA is TGCGCCAGCAGGGGACAGGTCGCTAATGAAAAACTGTTTTTT. This translates into CASRGQVANEKLFF.

V and J are TRBV19 and TRBJ1-2; 9 positions agree with TRBD1. With V trimmed by 3 bases and J by 3 bases, 5 bases remained unmatched. There are 15 residues in the CDR3. Germline CDR1 LNHDA, CDR2 SQIVND (reference sequence). The CDR3 coding sequence is TGTGCCAGTAGTATCAACAGGGGGCGGGACTATGGCTACACCTTC. Encoded protein: CASSINRGRDYGYTF. Supplemented by reference TRBV19 and TRBJ1-2, the full variable domain reads DGGITQSPKYLFRKEGQNVTLSCEQNLNHDAMYWYRQDPGQGLRLIYYSQIVNDFQKGDIAEGYSVSREKKESFPLTVTSAQKNPTAFYLCASSINRGRDYGYTFGSGTRLTVV.

This chain uses TRBV5-1 with TRBJ1-2, with D uncertain. The CDR3 is 13 residues long. Germline CDR1 reads SGHRS; CDR2 reads YFSETQ. V lost 7 bases to trimming and J lost 5 bases, with 15 bases between them. CDR3 protein: CASRPGQKYGYTF. CDR3 DNA: TGCGCCAGCCGACCCGGCCAGAAGTATGGCTACACCTTC.

This rearrangement joins TRBV15 to TRBJ1-5; TRBD1 aligns across 9 bases. Germline V gene data show CDR1 as LNHNV and CDR2 as YYDKDF (reference sequence). This CDR3 has 15 residues. V shed 4 bases, J shed 5 bases, and the junction held 6 bases outside the gene matches. CDR3 sequence: CATSTGTGNYQPQHF. The DNA for the CDR3 is TGTGCCACCAGCACCGGGACAGGGAATTATCAGCCCCAGCATTTT.

This sequence joins TRBV7-2 and TRBJ1-4, with D uncertain. The CDR3 has 14 residues. In germline, CDR1 is SGHTA, CDR2 FQGNSA. V lost 4 bases to trimming and J lost 6 bases, with 12 bases between them. The DNA for the CDR3 is TGTGCCAGCAGCTCCGGGCAGGCTTATGAAAAACTGTTTTTT. Amino acid sequence: CASSSGQAYEKLFF.

The rearrangement joins TRBV28 to TRBJ1-2, with 7 positions matching TRBD1. CDR1 is MDHEN and CDR2 is SYDVKM in the germline V gene. V shed 6 bases, J shed 3 bases, and the junction held 7 bases outside the gene matches. The CDR3 totals 14 residues. Here the CDR3 DNA reads TGTGCCAGCAGCCAGGGGGACCAGGACTATGGCTACACCTTC. This sequence encodes CASSQGDQDYGYTF.

The V gene is TRBV5-1, the J gene TRBJ1-2; the D is unclear. Trimming removed 4 bases from V and 6 bases from J, with 16 bases in between. Germline assignment: CDR1 SGHRS and CDR2 YFSETQ. The CDR3 is 14 amino acids. This CDR3 is CASSPGERPHGYTF. CDR3 bases: TGCGCCAGCAGCCCAGGAGAGAGACCTCATGGCTACACCTTC. The entire variable domain, with the rest obtained from reference TRBV5-1 and TRBJ1-2, is as follows: KAGVTQTPRYLIKTRGQQVTLSCSPISGHRSVSWYQQTPGQGLQFLFEYFSETQRNKGNFPGRFSGRQFSNSRSEMNVSTLELGDSALYLCASSPGERPHGYTFGSGTRLTVV.

The count of this clone is one. The gene calls are TRBV20-1 and TRBJ1-2; perhaps TRBD1 as D (5 bases). V was pared by 3 bases and J by 6 bases, with 17 bases between. Germline values: CDR1 DFQATT, CDR2 SNEGSKA (reference sequence). This CDR3 spans 14 amino acids. The CDR3 protein is CSASNGAGRNGYTF. DNA for the CDR3: TGCAGTGCTAGTAATGGGGCAGGGAGGAATGGCTACACCTTC.

The chain links TRBV19 to TRBJ1-3; no reliable D call. Looked up from germline, CDR1 is LNHDA and CDR2 is SQIVND (reference sequence). The CDR3 runs to 14 residues. V was clipped by 5 bases and J by 0 bases, with 8 bases between them. The CDR3 spells CASSPTGSGNTIYF. DNA of the CDR3: TGTGCCAGTAGTCCGACGGGCTCTGGAAACACCATATATTTT.

The chain employs TRBV20-1 and TRBJ1-1, with D unclear. Per germline, CDR1 DFQATT and CDR2 SNEGSKA (reference sequence). V lost 5 bases and J lost 4, with 8 bases in between. This CDR3 region has 11 residues. CDR3 loop: CSAPWITEAFF. The CDR3 DNA reads TGCAGTGCTCCATGGATCACTGAAGCTTTCTTT.

The V and J genes are TRBV10-3 and TRBJ1-2; tentatively, D is TRBD1 (5 bases). Germline-derived CDR1 and CDR2 are ENHRY and SYGVKD. V dropped 1 base and J dropped 4 bases, with 10 bases sitting between them. This CDR3 comprises 14 residues. CDR3 nucleotides: TGTGCCATCAGTGAGTTAGGGGCTGGCTATGGCTACACCTTC. It specifies CAISELGAGYGYTF.

This chain uses TRBV6-2 or TRBV6-3 with TRBJ2-5; D is perhaps TRBD2 (5 bases). V lost 0 bases and J 2 bases, leaving 7 bases between the germline ends. CDR1 and CDR2 (germline): MNHEY, SVGEGT. This CDR3 region has 14 residues. CDR3 DNA: TGTGCCAGCAGTTACTCGGGAGAGCAAGAGACCCAGTACTTC. Translation gives CASSYSGEQETQYF.

The genes are TRBV2 and TRBJ2-7; 8 nucleotides match TRBD1. Germline trimming cut 6 bases from V and 3 bases from J; bases unmatched to any gene: 7. Germline V gene data show CDR1 as SNHLY and CDR2 as FYNNEI. CDR3 size: 14 residues. The CDR3 bases are TGTGCCAGCAGCCGGGACAGGATGATCTACGAGCAGTACGTC. Translation: CASSRDRMIYEQYV.

The rearrangement joins TRBV19 to TRBJ1-1; D ambiguous. Trimming took off 3 bases at V and 4 bases at J, with 15 bases between the two ends. Germline CDR1 and CDR2: LNHDA and SQIVND (reference sequence). The CDR3 has 15 amino acids. The CDR3 DNA reads as TGTGCCAGTAGTATTAGGTGGGGTTTGGTCACTGAAGCTTTCTTT. This gives the protein CASSIRWGLVTEAFF. The complete variable domain, with remaining parts taken from reference TRBV19 and TRBJ1-1, reads DGGITQSPKYLFRKEGQNVTLSCEQNLNHDAMYWYRQDPGQGLRLIYYSQIVNDFQKGDIAEGYSVSREKKESFPLTVTSAQKNPTAFYLCASSIRWGLVTEAFFGQGTRLTVV.

The chain is built from TRBV27 and TRBJ1-2; perhaps TRBD1 as D (6 bases). Germline V gives CDR1 MNHEY, CDR2 SMNVEV (reference sequence). V lost 6 bases and J 0 bases, leaving 14 bases between the germline ends. The CDR3 spans 15 residues. As DNA, the CDR3 is TGTGCCAGCAGACAGAGGACAGAAGCTAACTATGGCTACACCTTC. Translation: CASRQRTEANYGYTF.

CDR3 sequence reads: CASRPLGLWDEKLFF. The CDR3 coding sequence is TGTGCCAGCAGGCCATTAGGTTTGTGGGATGAAAAACTGTTTTTT. This chain uses TRBV27 with TRBJ1-4, with D hard to call. Per germline, CDR1 MNHEY and CDR2 SMNVEV (reference sequence). The CDR3 is 15 amino acids. V was cut by 6 bases and J by 6 bases, with 17 bases left in between. The variable domain in full, with the rest retrieved from reference TRBV27 and TRBJ1-4, is EAQVTQNPRYLITVTGKKLTVTCSQNMNHEYMSWYRQDPGLGLRQIYYSMNVEVTDKGDVPEGYKVSRKEKRNFPLILESPSPNQTSLYFCASRPLGLWDEKLFFGSGTQLSVL.

The chain has TRBV7-2 and TRBJ2-1; 9 bases fit TRBD1. The CDR3 runs 15 residues. Germline lookup yields CDR1 SGHTA and CDR2 FQGNSA. V lost 4 bases to trimming and J lost 7 bases; unmatched junction nucleotides: 8. The DNA of the CDR3 is TGTGCCAGCAGCTCCGCCGGGACAGGGTGGAATGAGCAGTTCTTC. Translation: CASSSAGTGWNEQFF.